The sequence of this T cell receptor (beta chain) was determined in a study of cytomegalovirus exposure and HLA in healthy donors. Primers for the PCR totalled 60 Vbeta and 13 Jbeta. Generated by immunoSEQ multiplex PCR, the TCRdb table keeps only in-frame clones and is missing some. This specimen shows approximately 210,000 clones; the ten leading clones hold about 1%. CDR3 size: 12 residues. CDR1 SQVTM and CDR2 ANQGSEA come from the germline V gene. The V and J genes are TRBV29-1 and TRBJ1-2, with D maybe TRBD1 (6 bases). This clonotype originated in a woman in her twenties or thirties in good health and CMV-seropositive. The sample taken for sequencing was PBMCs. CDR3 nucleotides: TGCAGGCAGCCTCACAGGGCCTATGGCTACACCTTC. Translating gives CRQPHRAYGYTF.